The T cell receptor beta chain under discussion was sequenced for a study of T cells expressing NK-cell markers. Study context: Sorted T-cell subsets CD3+CD56+NKG2C+, CD3+CD56+NKG2C- and CD3+CD56-NKG2C+ were TCR beta-sequenced. General study findings and limits: Researchers report these clonotypes also headed the CD3+CD56-NKG2C+ fraction in four donors.

The CDR3 spans 12 residues. About this clonotype itself: Its antigen is unknown.

In generating TCR beta cDNA, 5'RACE template switching with UMIs was used. No DNA is given; TCRdb re-called the 5' RACE reads and lists each CDR3 protein once. The sample totals about half a million distinct CDR3 sequences. The sequence was collected from a woman aged 50 to 60 in good health. The sequenced sample consisted of blood T cells: a sorted CD56 or NKG2C T cell subset, CD4+ or CD8+ T cells, or bulk PBMC T cells (not recorded which). This chain links TRBV12-3 or TRBV12-4 with TRBJ2-7. The CDR3 loop reads CASSLATGEQYF.